The rows below give T cell receptor beta chains drawn from one sample of a study of shared clonotypes between healthy human individuals. Measured with immunoSEQ multiplex PCR; TCRdb has only the in-frame clones, and not every one. The data show a few million clones, with approximately 95% seen just once and about 0.39% held by the top ten. The sequenced sample consisted of naive CD4+ T cells from PBMCs. Source of these receptors: a man aged 18 to 30 in good health. Some clones in this sample may be carry-over from other donors' samples. Both conserved end residues are part of each CDR3. Fields, in order: clone size, J gene, V gene, D gene, CDR3 DNA, CDR3 protein. A D gene is named only where the DNA matches it firmly. Clone size is given for some rows only: seen once, a few or many times, or a class if the clone is expanded.

clone_size: .; j_call: TRBJ1-2; v_call: TRBV11-2; d_call: .; cdr3_nt: TGTGCCAGCAGGTCCGGGGGAAGTTATGGCTACACCTTC; cdr3_aa: CASRSGGSYGYTF
clone_size: .; j_call: TRBJ2-1; v_call: TRBV10-2; d_call: .; cdr3_nt: TGCGCCAGCCGTAACGGAGGAGGGAATGAGCAGTTCTTC; cdr3_aa: CASRNGGGNEQFF
clone_size: few; j_call: TRBJ1-4; v_call: TRBV29-1; d_call: .; cdr3_nt: TGCAGCGTTGCTATGGCAGGAAATGAAAAACTGTTTTTT; cdr3_aa: CSVAMAGNEKLFF
clone_size: .; j_call: TRBJ1-1; v_call: TRBV7-3; d_call: TRBD1; cdr3_nt: TGTGCCAGCAGCCCCCGGGGACAGTTTGAAGCTTTCTTT; cdr3_aa: CASSPRGQFEAFF
clone_size: .; j_call: TRBJ2-2; v_call: TRBV7-3; d_call: .; cdr3_nt: TGTGCCAGCAGCTCAAAGGGGCCCACCGGGGAGCTGTTTTTT; cdr3_aa: CASSSKGPTGELFF
clone_size: .; j_call: TRBJ2-1; v_call: TRBV7-9; d_call: .; cdr3_nt: TGTGCCAGCAGCCGGAGTACGAATGAGCAGTTCTTC; cdr3_aa: CASSRSTNEQFF
clone_size: .; j_call: TRBJ2-7; v_call: TRBV19; d_call: .; cdr3_nt: TGTGCCAGTAGTGCGCGAGAGAAGATAGGGTCCTACGAGCAGTACTTC; cdr3_aa: CASSAREKIGSYEQYF
clone_size: .; j_call: TRBJ2-3; v_call: TRBV28; d_call: TRBD2; cdr3_nt: TGTGCCAGCAGTCTAGCGGGAGGGAGGACAGATACGCAGTATTTT; cdr3_aa: CASSLAGGRTDTQYF
clone_size: .; j_call: TRBJ2-2; v_call: TRBV7-2; d_call: TRBD1; cdr3_nt: TGTGCCAGCAGCCGCGACAGGGCCAGCGGGGAGCTGTTTTTT; cdr3_aa: CASSRDRASGELFF
clone_size: .; j_call: TRBJ2-5; v_call: TRBV28; d_call: .; cdr3_nt: TGTGCCAGCAGCAGGGGACGGAACCAAGAGACCCAGTACTTC; cdr3_aa: CASSRGRNQETQYF
clone_size: .; j_call: TRBJ1-1; v_call: TRBV7-9; d_call: .; cdr3_nt: TGTGCCAGCAGCTTTGGGCGCGCGGACGGTCGAGACACTGAAGCTTTCTTT; cdr3_aa: CASSFGRADGRDTEAFF
clone_size: .; j_call: TRBJ2-4; v_call: TRBV11-1; d_call: .; cdr3_nt: TGTGCCAGCAGCCCCGCGGAGGCGAGGGGAAACATTCAGTACTTC; cdr3_aa: CASSPAEARGNIQYF
clone_size: .; j_call: TRBJ2-5; v_call: TRBV5-1; d_call: TRBD1; cdr3_nt: TGCGCCAGCAGCTTGGCCCCACAGGGGGGACAAGAGACCCAGTACTTC; cdr3_aa: CASSLAPQGGQETQYF
clone_size: .; j_call: TRBJ2-2; v_call: TRBV5-1; d_call: .; cdr3_nt: TGCGCCAGCAGCTTGGTTCAGGGTCTCGGCACCGGGGAGCTGTTTTTT; cdr3_aa: CASSLVQGLGTGELFF
clone_size: once; j_call: TRBJ2-1; v_call: TRBV9; d_call: TRBD2; cdr3_nt: TGTGCCAGCAGCCCCCGCGGGGCGGGAGGGCCGGAGGGGCAGTTCTTC; cdr3_aa: CASSPRGAGGPEGQFF
clone_size: .; j_call: TRBJ2-7; v_call: TRBV28; d_call: .; cdr3_nt: TGTGCCAGCAGTCTAAGCAGGGGGACTGCGAGCTCCTACGAGCAGTACTTC; cdr3_aa: CASSLSRGTASSYEQYF
clone_size: .; j_call: TRBJ2-2; v_call: TRBV6-1; d_call: .; cdr3_nt: TGTGCCAGCAGTCCCGGGACCGCGGGCACCGGGGAGCTGTTTTTT; cdr3_aa: CASSPGTAGTGELFF
clone_size: .; j_call: TRBJ2-6; v_call: TRBV5-4; d_call: .; cdr3_nt: TGTGCCAGCAGCTCCAAGTGGGGACACCCCGCCTCTGGGGCCAACGTCCTGACTTTC; cdr3_aa: CASSSKWGHPASGANVLTF
clone_size: .; j_call: TRBJ1-4; v_call: TRBV7-3; d_call: .; cdr3_nt: TGTGCCAGCAGCTTAATCTGGCGGGGTAATGAAAAACTGTTTTTT; cdr3_aa: CASSLIWRGNEKLFF
clone_size: .; j_call: TRBJ2-3; v_call: TRBV7-2; d_call: .; cdr3_nt: TGTGCCAGCAGCTCAGGGGTATCCCCGACAGATACGCAGTATTTT; cdr3_aa: CASSSGVSPTDTQYF
clone_size: once; j_call: TRBJ2-3; v_call: TRBV6-5; d_call: .; cdr3_nt: TGTGCCAGCAGTTACTCGTTGGAGGGGGGTCGGGATACGCAGTATTTT; cdr3_aa: CASSYSLEGGRDTQYF
clone_size: .; j_call: TRBJ2-1; v_call: TRBV28; d_call: .; cdr3_nt: TGTGCCAGCAGTGCCATCAGCTCCTACAATGAGCAGTTCTTC; cdr3_aa: CASSAISSYNEQFF
clone_size: .; j_call: TRBJ2-6; v_call: TRBV7-8; d_call: .; cdr3_nt: TGTGCCAGCAGCTCGCAGAGCTCTGGGGCCAACGTCCTGACTTTC; cdr3_aa: CASSSQSSGANVLTF
clone_size: .; j_call: TRBJ2-7; v_call: TRBV7-9; d_call: TRBD1; cdr3_nt: TGTGCCAGCAGCCCGGGACAGGGGGCGGGTGAGCAGTACTTC; cdr3_aa: CASSPGQGAGEQYF
clone_size: .; j_call: TRBJ2-5; v_call: TRBV28; d_call: TRBD1; cdr3_nt: TGTGCCAGCAGTTTAGGACAGGTCCAAGAGACCCAGTACTTC; cdr3_aa: CASSLGQVQETQYF
clone_size: .; j_call: TRBJ2-3; v_call: TRBV10-3; d_call: TRBD2; cdr3_nt: TGTGCCATCAGGGGGACTAGCGGAAGCACAGATACGCAGTATTTT; cdr3_aa: CAIRGTSGSTDTQYF
clone_size: .; j_call: TRBJ2-7; v_call: TRBV7-6; d_call: .; cdr3_nt: TGTGCCAGCAGCTTAGGGGGTGGGGAGCAGTACTTC; cdr3_aa: CASSLGGGEQYF
clone_size: few; j_call: TRBJ1-1; v_call: TRBV19; d_call: .; cdr3_nt: .; cdr3_aa: CASTSGLNTEAFF
clone_size: few; j_call: TRBJ1-1; v_call: TRBV6-5; d_call: TRBD1; cdr3_nt: TGTGCCAGCAGGGGACAGGGTGGAACTGAAGCTTTCTTT; cdr3_aa: CASRGQGGTEAFF
clone_size: once; j_call: TRBJ1-1; v_call: TRBV6-6; d_call: .; cdr3_nt: TGTGCCAGCAGATCTGGGCAAAGCGAGAACACTGAAGCTTTCTTT; cdr3_aa: CASRSGQSENTEAFF
clone_size: .; j_call: TRBJ2-1; v_call: TRBV19; d_call: .; cdr3_nt: TGTGCCAGTAGTCCCCAACCTCGGGACTACAATGAGCAGTTCTTC; cdr3_aa: CASSPQPRDYNEQFF
clone_size: .; j_call: TRBJ2-7; v_call: TRBV6-1; d_call: .; cdr3_nt: TGTGCCAGCAGTGAAAATTACCCTGGGGACTTC; cdr3_aa: CASSENYPGDF
clone_size: .; j_call: TRBJ1-2; v_call: TRBV6-5; d_call: .; cdr3_nt: TGTGCCAGCTACGTCTACAACTATGGCTACACCTTC; cdr3_aa: CASYVYNYGYTF
clone_size: .; j_call: TRBJ1-1; v_call: TRBV28; d_call: .; cdr3_nt: TGTGCCAGCAGTTTAATAAACGAAGCTTTCTTT; cdr3_aa: CASSLINEAFF
clone_size: .; j_call: TRBJ2-5; v_call: TRBV5-1; d_call: .; cdr3_nt: TGCGCCAGCAGCTTAAAAACGGGTTCTACAGAGACCCAGTACTTC; cdr3_aa: CASSLKTGSTETQYF
clone_size: .; j_call: TRBJ2-1; v_call: TRBV7-2; d_call: TRBD1; cdr3_nt: TGTGCCAGCAGCCCATCCGGGACAGGGTCGCATGAGCAGTTCTTC; cdr3_aa: CASSPSGTGSHEQFF
clone_size: .; j_call: TRBJ2-1; v_call: TRBV20-1; d_call: .; cdr3_nt: TGCAGTGCTAGTAATGAACGGGAGCAGTTCTTC; cdr3_aa: CSASNEREQFF
clone_size: .; j_call: TRBJ2-2; v_call: TRBV18; d_call: .; cdr3_nt: TGTGCCAGCTCACCCTCCTCGACCACTAGTCTCCCCGGGGAGCTGTTTTTT; cdr3_aa: CASSPSSTTSLPGELFF
clone_size: .; j_call: TRBJ2-7; v_call: TRBV7-3; d_call: TRBD2; cdr3_nt: TGTGCCAGCAGCTGGACTAGCTGGGGCGAGCAGTACTTC; cdr3_aa: CASSWTSWGEQYF
clone_size: .; j_call: TRBJ2-1; v_call: TRBV18; d_call: TRBD2; cdr3_nt: TGTGCCAGCTCACCGACTGCACTAGCGGGGGACACCAATGAGCAGTTCTTC; cdr3_aa: CASSPTALAGDTNEQFF
clone_size: .; j_call: TRBJ2-3; v_call: TRBV5-1; d_call: .; cdr3_nt: TGCGCCAGCAGCCCGGGCAGCACAGATACGCAGTATTTT; cdr3_aa: CASSPGSTDTQYF
clone_size: .; j_call: TRBJ2-5; v_call: TRBV5-1; d_call: TRBD1; cdr3_nt: TGCGCCAGCAGTTCCGGACAGGGGCGAGAGACCCAGTACTTC; cdr3_aa: CASSSGQGRETQYF
clone_size: .; j_call: TRBJ2-7; v_call: TRBV13; d_call: .; cdr3_nt: TGTGCCAGCTCGGTTAGCCGACTCTACGAGCAGTACTTC; cdr3_aa: CASSVSRLYEQYF
clone_size: .; j_call: TRBJ2-2; v_call: TRBV5-4; d_call: TRBD2; cdr3_nt: TGTGCCAGCAGCTCCCAACCGGGGGGGCGGAAAACCGGGGAGCTGTTTTTT; cdr3_aa: CASSSQPGGRKTGELFF
clone_size: .; j_call: TRBJ1-1; v_call: TRBV30; d_call: .; cdr3_nt: TGTGCCTGGGGGTGGAGGAAGCGCGGCACTGAAGCTTTCTTT; cdr3_aa: CAWGWRKRGTEAFF
clone_size: .; j_call: TRBJ2-7; v_call: TRBV6-1; d_call: TRBD2; cdr3_nt: TGTGCCAGCAGTGTTCTACTAGCGAGCTCCTACGAGCAGTACTTC; cdr3_aa: CASSVLLASSYEQYF
clone_size: few; j_call: TRBJ1-1; v_call: TRBV30; d_call: .; cdr3_nt: TGTGCCTGGAGTGTGTCAGGGGTGAGCACTGAAGCTTTCTTT; cdr3_aa: CAWSVSGVSTEAFF
clone_size: .; j_call: TRBJ1-2; v_call: TRBV5-8; d_call: .; cdr3_nt: TGTGCCAGCAGCTTGATGCAGGGGTTAGGTGGCTACACCTTC; cdr3_aa: CASSLMQGLGGYTF
clone_size: .; j_call: TRBJ2-1; v_call: TRBV30; d_call: TRBD2; cdr3_nt: TGTGCCTGGAATCCCGGGAGGGCCTCCTACAATGAGCAGTTCTTC; cdr3_aa: CAWNPGRASYNEQFF
clone_size: .; j_call: TRBJ2-5; v_call: TRBV18; d_call: .; cdr3_nt: TGTGCCAGCTCACCACCGGGGTCATCTGGGACCCAGTACTTC; cdr3_aa: CASSPPGSSGTQYF
clone_size: .; j_call: TRBJ1-1; v_call: TRBV28; d_call: .; cdr3_nt: TGTGCCAGCTGTCGGACAGTCACTGAAGCTTTCTTT; cdr3_aa: CASCRTVTEAFF
clone_size: few; j_call: TRBJ2-7; v_call: TRBV2; d_call: .; cdr3_nt: TGTGCCAGCAGTTACGCCTACGAGCAGTACTTC; cdr3_aa: CASSYAYEQYF
clone_size: .; j_call: TRBJ2-5; v_call: TRBV5-1; d_call: .; cdr3_nt: TGCGCCAGCAGCCGACGCGGACAGTACTACCAAGAGACCCAGTACTTC; cdr3_aa: CASSRRGQYYQETQYF
clone_size: few; j_call: TRBJ1-1; v_call: TRBV2; d_call: .; cdr3_nt: TGTGCCAGCAGTGACACCAAGTTGACTGAAGCTTTCTTT; cdr3_aa: CASSDTKLTEAFF
clone_size: .; j_call: TRBJ1-3; v_call: TRBV11-2; d_call: .; cdr3_nt: TGTGCCAGCAGCTCCGCAGGAGCGAGCACCATATATTTT; cdr3_aa: CASSSAGASTIYF